The rows below give T cell receptor beta chains drawn from one sample of a study of yellow fever vaccine responses in identical twins. TCRdb re-called the RT-PCR reads with MiXCR, one entry per CDR3 protein. The data contain approximately 11,000 distinct CDR3 sequences, 65% to 80% of them singletons. This specimen was T cells from blood (PBMCs), unsorted or a sorted subset (not recorded which), taken before or after yellow fever vaccination (not recorded which). The source is a woman in her late teens or twenties who received the yellow fever vaccine. Both conserved end residues are part of each CDR3. D genes are given only for firm matches. Size tells how often a clone was seen (once, few, many) or the class of an expanded clone, and some rows leave it out.

CDR3 DNA: TGCAGCGTTGTGGACAATGATAACTATGGCTACACCTTC; CDR3 protein: CSVVDNDNYGYTF; J gene: TRBJ1-2; D gene: .; V gene: TRBV29-1; clone size: .
CDR3 DNA: TGTGCCAGCAGCCCCAGGACTAGCGGGTATAGCACAGATACGCAGTATTTT; CDR3 protein: CASSPRTSGYSTDTQYF; J gene: TRBJ2-3; D gene: TRBD2; V gene: TRBV7-9; clone size: .
CDR3 DNA: TGTGCCAGCAACAGGGAGTCCCAAGAGACCCAGTACTTC; CDR3 protein: CASNRESQETQYF; J gene: TRBJ2-5; D gene: .; V gene: TRBV6-6; clone size: once
CDR3 DNA: TGCGCCAGCAGTCAACGATCCGGGCCTTCGAACACCGGGGAGCTGTTTTTT; CDR3 protein: CASSQRSGPSNTGELFF; J gene: TRBJ2-2; D gene: .; V gene: TRBV23-1; clone size: .
CDR3 DNA: TGCAGCGTTGAGGACGGATTGAGCTCCTACGAGCAGTACTTC; CDR3 protein: CSVEDGLSSYEQYF; J gene: TRBJ2-7; D gene: .; V gene: TRBV29-1; clone size: .
CDR3 DNA: TGTGCCAGCAGCACTAGCACGCGCTACGAGCAGTACTTC; CDR3 protein: CASSTSTRYEQYF; J gene: TRBJ2-7; D gene: .; V gene: TRBV7-9; clone size: .
CDR3 DNA: TGTGCCAGCAGCTTAGTAGCGGGAGGGTTGGCTGAGCAGTTCTTC; CDR3 protein: CASSLVAGGLAEQFF; J gene: TRBJ2-1; D gene: TRBD2; V gene: TRBV7-6; clone size: .
CDR3 DNA: TGTGCCAGCAGTGTGTACGAGCAGTACTTC; CDR3 protein: CASSVYEQYF; J gene: TRBJ2-7; D gene: .; V gene: TRBV2; clone size: .
CDR3 DNA: TGTGCCAGCAGCCAAGCTCTGGACGAGCAGTACTTC; CDR3 protein: CASSQALDEQYF; J gene: TRBJ2-7; D gene: .; V gene: TRBV3-1; clone size: .
CDR3 DNA: TGTGCCAGCTGGGACCGACCCGGGAACAATGAGCAGTTCTTC; CDR3 protein: CASWDRPGNNEQFF; J gene: TRBJ2-1; D gene: .; V gene: TRBV13; clone size: .
CDR3 DNA: TGCGCCAGCAGCCAAGATCGGTCGGGAGGTTCCTACAATGAGCAGTTCTTC; CDR3 protein: CASSQDRSGGSYNEQFF; J gene: TRBJ2-1; D gene: TRBD2; V gene: TRBV4-3; clone size: .
CDR3 DNA: TGTGCCAGCAGAAATACAGGGTTTTCACCCCTCCACTTT; CDR3 protein: CASRNTGFSPLHF; J gene: TRBJ1-6; D gene: .; V gene: TRBV28; clone size: .
CDR3 DNA: TGTGCCAGCAGATACGGACTGAACCAAGAGACCCAGTACTTC; CDR3 protein: CASRYGLNQETQYF; J gene: TRBJ2-5; D gene: .; V gene: TRBV5-4; clone size: .
CDR3 DNA: TGTGCCAGCAGCCTGCCCCTTCCAGTCCGGGCTTTCTTT; CDR3 protein: CASSLPLPVRAFF; J gene: TRBJ1-1; D gene: .; V gene: TRBV4-2; clone size: .
CDR3 DNA: TGCGCCAGCAGTCCTCCGGGCCTACAGGGCCTCGGGACAGATACGCAGTATTTT; CDR3 protein: CASSPPGLQGLGTDTQYF; J gene: TRBJ2-3; D gene: .; V gene: TRBV23-1; clone size: .
CDR3 DNA: TGTGCTGCGGCGGGGAGAGAGACCCAGTACTTC; CDR3 protein: CAAAGRETQYF; J gene: TRBJ2-5; D gene: .; V gene: TRBV27; clone size: .
CDR3 DNA: TGTGCTAGTGGAGATCCCCGGGACAGGGAGGTCGAGGGCACTGAAGCTTTCTTT; CDR3 protein: CASGDPRDREVEGTEAFF; J gene: TRBJ1-1; D gene: TRBD1; V gene: TRBV12-5; clone size: .
CDR3 DNA: TGTGCCACCAGTGGTGAACCACTCTACGAGCAGTACTTC; CDR3 protein: CATSGEPLYEQYF; J gene: TRBJ2-7; D gene: .; V gene: TRBV15; clone size: few
CDR3 DNA: TGTGCCAGCAGCGAGGGACAGGGCCAAGAGACCCAGTACTTC; CDR3 protein: CASSEGQGQETQYF; J gene: TRBJ2-5; D gene: TRBD1; V gene: TRBV9; clone size: .
CDR3 DNA: TGCAGTGCATCGATAGCCGGTGAGCAGTTCTTC; CDR3 protein: CSASIAGEQFF; J gene: TRBJ2-1; D gene: .; V gene: TRBV20-1; clone size: .
CDR3 DNA: TGCAGCGCCGACACGAACTATGGCTACACCTTC; CDR3 protein: CSADTNYGYTF; J gene: TRBJ1-2; D gene: .; V gene: TRBV29-1; clone size: .
CDR3 DNA: TGCAGCGTTGAGGAGGGCACCCACGAGCAGTACTTC; CDR3 protein: CSVEEGTHEQYF; J gene: TRBJ2-7; D gene: .; V gene: TRBV29-1; clone size: once
CDR3 DNA: TGTGCCAGCAGCTTAGATGGTTGGGGAGAGACCCAGTACTTC; CDR3 protein: CASSLDGWGETQYF; J gene: TRBJ2-5; D gene: .; V gene: TRBV11-3; clone size: few
CDR3 DNA: TGTGCCAGCAGTTACCGCCCCAGGGGGAAAGGTTCACCCCTCCACTTT; CDR3 protein: CASSYRPRGKGSPLHF; J gene: TRBJ1-6; D gene: TRBD1; V gene: TRBV6-5; clone size: .
CDR3 DNA: TGTGCCAGCAGCGAGGGACATTTCTATGGCTACACCTTC; CDR3 protein: CASSEGHFYGYTF; J gene: TRBJ1-2; D gene: .; V gene: TRBV5-5; clone size: .
CDR3 DNA: TGTGCCAGCAGCTTTGGTGACAGGGTCTTTGAAGCTTTCTTT; CDR3 protein: CASSFGDRVFEAFF; J gene: TRBJ1-1; D gene: TRBD1; V gene: TRBV11-1; clone size: .
CDR3 DNA: TGTGCCAGCAGCTTAGGACAGGGAGTTGCTGAAGCTTTCTTT; CDR3 protein: CASSLGQGVAEAFF; J gene: TRBJ1-1; D gene: TRBD1; V gene: TRBV7-9; clone size: .
CDR3 DNA: TGTGCCAGCAGCTTAGGCCAGGGAAGAGGATCACCCCTCCACTTT; CDR3 protein: CASSLGQGRGSPLHF; J gene: TRBJ1-6; D gene: .; V gene: TRBV7-2; clone size: .
CDR3 DNA: TGTGCCAGCAGCTTAGTGCCGAGGGAGACCCAGTACTTC; CDR3 protein: CASSLVPRETQYF; J gene: TRBJ2-5; D gene: .; V gene: TRBV11-3; clone size: .
CDR3 DNA: TGTGCCAGCTCCCTCCGGACAGGTACCCAAGAGACCCAGTACTTC; CDR3 protein: CASSLRTGTQETQYF; J gene: TRBJ2-5; D gene: TRBD1; V gene: TRBV18; clone size: few
CDR3 DNA: TGTGCCAGCAGCCCGACAGGGGGCTACGAGCAGTACTTC; CDR3 protein: CASSPTGGYEQYF; J gene: TRBJ2-7; D gene: TRBD1; V gene: TRBV7-6; clone size: .
CDR3 DNA: TGTGCCATCTCCGGGACTAGCTCATCCGAGCAGTTCTTC; CDR3 protein: CAISGTSSSEQFF; J gene: TRBJ2-1; D gene: TRBD2; V gene: TRBV10-3; clone size: .
CDR3 DNA: TGTGCCAGCTCACCACCGGTTCCGGTATACGCCTACAATGAGCAGTTCTTC; CDR3 protein: CASSPPVPVYAYNEQFF; J gene: TRBJ2-1; D gene: .; V gene: TRBV18; clone size: .
CDR3 DNA: TGTGCCAGCAGAACGGGACTCAACGAGCAGTACTTC; CDR3 protein: CASRTGLNEQYF; J gene: TRBJ2-7; D gene: .; V gene: TRBV2; clone size: .
CDR3 DNA: TGCAGTGCTAGAGACCTAGCGGGCTTGGGCCCAGATACGCAGTATTTT; CDR3 protein: CSARDLAGLGPDTQYF; J gene: TRBJ2-3; D gene: TRBD2; V gene: TRBV20-1; clone size: once
CDR3 DNA: TGTGCCAGCAGCCAAGGACACAGCTCCTACAATGAGCAGTTCTTC; CDR3 protein: CASSQGHSSYNEQFF; J gene: TRBJ2-1; D gene: .; V gene: TRBV11-2; clone size: .
CDR3 DNA: TGTGCCAGCAGCCATACAGGGGGCAGAGAGACCCAGTACTTC; CDR3 protein: CASSHTGGRETQYF; J gene: TRBJ2-5; D gene: TRBD1; V gene: TRBV3-1; clone size: .
CDR3 DNA: TGTGCCAGCAGCTTCTTGGGGACAGGGGGTTTCTACGAGCAGTACTTC; CDR3 protein: CASSFLGTGGFYEQYF; J gene: TRBJ2-7; D gene: TRBD1; V gene: TRBV5-4; clone size: .
CDR3 DNA: TGTGCCAGCAGTCAGGGCCGGGAGCAGTACTTC; CDR3 protein: CASSQGREQYF; J gene: TRBJ2-7; D gene: .; V gene: TRBV12-3/TRBV12-4; clone size: .
CDR3 DNA: TGTGCCACCAGCTCAACAGGGGCAGGAAACACCATATATTTT; CDR3 protein: CATSSTGAGNTIYF; J gene: TRBJ1-3; D gene: TRBD1; V gene: TRBV15; clone size: .
CDR3 DNA: TGTGCCAGCAGTGAAGCACCTGCGGTTAAGGGGCCGGACTGGGAGACCCAGTACTTC; CDR3 protein: CASSEAPAVKGPDWETQYF; J gene: TRBJ2-5; D gene: .; V gene: TRBV6-1; clone size: .
CDR3 DNA: TGTGCCAGCAGTGAAGCGACAGGGGGCGTGCGTAGCAATCAGCCCCAGCATTTT; CDR3 protein: CASSEATGGVRSNQPQHF; J gene: TRBJ1-5; D gene: TRBD1; V gene: TRBV2; clone size: .
CDR3 DNA: TGCAGCGGTGGACCCACAGATACGCAGTATTTT; CDR3 protein: CSGGPTDTQYF; J gene: TRBJ2-3; D gene: .; V gene: TRBV29-1; clone size: .
CDR3 DNA: TGCGCCAGCAGCCAACAGAGGGGGGACACTGAAGCTTTCTTT; CDR3 protein: CASSQQRGDTEAFF; J gene: TRBJ1-1; D gene: .; V gene: TRBV4-1; clone size: .
CDR3 DNA: TGCGCCAGCAGCCTAGGGACTAGCGGAAGCTCCTACAATGAGCAGTTCTTC; CDR3 protein: CASSLGTSGSSYNEQFF; J gene: TRBJ2-1; D gene: TRBD2; V gene: TRBV5-1; clone size: .
CDR3 DNA: TGTGCCAGCAGCTTAAGCTACCGGGACCCATCCTACGAGCAGTACTTC; CDR3 protein: CASSLSYRDPSYEQYF; J gene: TRBJ2-7; D gene: .; V gene: TRBV5-6; clone size: .
CDR3 DNA: TGTGCCAGCAGCCAAGAAGGACCCGCAGGGGGCCCACAGGGACTGTTTTTT; CDR3 protein: CASSQEGPAGGPQGLFF; J gene: TRBJ1-4; D gene: TRBD1; V gene: TRBV4-2; clone size: .
CDR3 DNA: TGTGCCAGCAGTGATCGGGCTACCTATAATTCACCCCTCCACTTT; CDR3 protein: CASSDRATYNSPLHF; J gene: TRBJ1-6; D gene: .; V gene: TRBV2; clone size: few
CDR3 DNA: TGTGCCAGCAGTTTCAGTTTGTGGGATGAGCAGTTCTTC; CDR3 protein: CASSFSLWDEQFF; J gene: TRBJ2-1; D gene: .; V gene: TRBV28; clone size: once
CDR3 DNA: TGCAGTGCTAGGGGACAGTTTCAGCCCCAGCATTTT; CDR3 protein: CSARGQFQPQHF; J gene: TRBJ1-5; D gene: TRBD1; V gene: TRBV20-1; clone size: .
CDR3 DNA: TGTGCCAGCAGCTTAGTGTTTTGGGAGCAGTTCTTC; CDR3 protein: CASSLVFWEQFF; J gene: TRBJ2-1; D gene: .; V gene: TRBV11-2; clone size: .
CDR3 DNA: TGTGCCAGCAGCTTCCCCCTAGCGGTCGTAGATGAGCAGTTCTTC; CDR3 protein: CASSFPLAVVDEQFF; J gene: TRBJ2-1; D gene: TRBD2; V gene: TRBV11-1; clone size: .
CDR3 DNA: TGTGCCAGCAGCCCTGGGACAGAGGGGGATACGCAGTATTTT; CDR3 protein: CASSPGTEGDTQYF; J gene: TRBJ2-3; D gene: TRBD1; V gene: TRBV7-6; clone size: .
CDR3 DNA: TGTGCCATCAGTGACCAAGGGGCCGAGGGCGGAATCTACACCTTC; CDR3 protein: CAISDQGAEGGIYTF; J gene: TRBJ1-2; D gene: .; V gene: TRBV10-3; clone size: .
CDR3 DNA: TGTGCCAGCAGCTTAGCGGGATTGGTGAACAATGAGCAGTTCTTC; CDR3 protein: CASSLAGLVNNEQFF; J gene: TRBJ2-1; D gene: .; V gene: TRBV7-9; clone size: once
CDR3 DNA: TGTGCCAGCAGTTACGTTGCGGCCGAAGTCGAGCAGTACTTC; CDR3 protein: CASSYVAAEVEQYF; J gene: TRBJ2-7; D gene: .; V gene: TRBV6-2/TRBV6-3; clone size: .
CDR3 DNA: TGCGCCAGCAGCCAAGAGGGGACAGGGGTCCCAGATACGCAGTATTTT; CDR3 protein: CASSQEGTGVPDTQYF; J gene: TRBJ2-3; D gene: TRBD1; V gene: TRBV4-1; clone size: .
CDR3 DNA: TGTGCCAGCAGCGTAGTACCCCCCTATAACACTGAAGCTTTCTTT; CDR3 protein: CASSVVPPYNTEAFF; J gene: TRBJ1-1; D gene: .; V gene: TRBV9; clone size: .
CDR3 DNA: TGTGCCAGCAGTAACCTACAGGGGTACGAGACCCAGTACTTC; CDR3 protein: CASSNLQGYETQYF; J gene: TRBJ2-5; D gene: TRBD1; V gene: TRBV6-2/TRBV6-3; clone size: .
CDR3 DNA: TGCGCCAGCAGCTTGGACCCTTCCAGAGCCTCCGCCGGAAACACCATATATTTT; CDR3 protein: CASSLDPSRASAGNTIYF; J gene: TRBJ1-3; D gene: .; V gene: TRBV5-1; clone size: .